The sequence of this T cell receptor (beta chain) was determined in a study of T cell responses to AZD1222 COVID-19 vaccine. The overall study: Pooled samples include second doses given at about 4 or 12 weeks. The study's findings and limits: Spike was spanned by vaccine-associated CD4 TCRs, with dominance at 160-218 and 743-854. When two AZD1222 doses had been given, Spike-specific TCR breadth and depth rose. Donor demographics were predominantly white British with a female majority; clonal diversity may be underestimated.

The protocol was immunoSEQ multiplex PCR, while the TCRdb copy is restricted to in-frame clones and leaves out a portion. In the table there are 85,000 to 130,000 clones, roughly 88% of which are singletons. This CDR3 contains 15 residues. Germline-derived CDR1 and CDR2 are SGDLS and YYNGEE. The V end lost 0 bases, the J end lost 1 base, and 10 bases lay between the germline ends. Turning to this clone: Its antigen is unidentified.

The sequenced sample was peripheral blood, obtained on day 0 of AZD1222 vaccination. This receptor was obtained from an adult in good health. V gene TRBV9 combines with J gene TRBJ2-5, with D uncertain. The CDR3 region has the DNA TGTGCCAGCAGCGTAGGAGAACTCGTCCAAGAGACCCAGTACTTC. Residues: CASSVGELVQETQYF. The full variable domain, in which reference TRBV9 and TRBJ2-5 provide the parts outside the CDR3, is DSGVTQTPKHLITATGQRVTLRCSPRSGDLSVYWYQQSLDQGLQFLIQYYNGEERAKGNILERFSAQQFPDLHSELNLSSLELGDSALYFCASSVGELVQETQYFGPGTRLLVL.